A single sample gave rise to the 32 T cell receptor beta chains below, sequenced in a study of cytomegalovirus exposure and HLA in healthy donors. Vbeta (60) and Jbeta (13) primers were used in the PCR. The protocol was immunoSEQ multiplex PCR, while the TCRdb copy is restricted to in-frame clones and leaves out a portion. Of 110,000 or so clones in the sample, approximately 84% were seen once. Sequenced material: PBMCs. The receptor set was obtained from a male donor in good health and CMV-seronegative.

The rearrangement links TRBV15 to TRBJ2-7; maybe TRBD1 (5 bases). Trimming shortened V by 5 bases and J by 4 bases, and 9 bases separated the two germline ends. The CDR3 consists of 12 residues. CDR1 and CDR2 from the germline V gene are LNHNV and YYDKDF (reference sequence). This CDR3 is CATSQDIYEQYF. The CDR3 DNA reads as TGTGCCACCAGCCAGGACATTTACGAGCAGTACTTC. The full variable domain, its missing parts supplied by reference TRBV15 and TRBJ2-7, is DAMVIQNPRYQVTQFGKPVTLSCSQTLNHNVMYWYQQKSSQAPKLLFHYYDKDFNNEADTPDNFQSRRPNTSFCFLDIRSPGLGDTAMYLCATSQDIYEQYFGPGTRLTVT.

The chain has TRBV4-2 and TRBJ2-1; D gene unclear. V was clipped by 1 base and J by 5 bases, with 15 bases between them. The CDR3 loop spans 16 amino acids. Germline V gene lookup returns CDR1 LGHNA and CDR2 YNFKEQ. In DNA form, the CDR3 reads TGTGCCAGCAGCCAAGTTGATCGAGTGGTCAACAATGAGCAGTTCTTC. This sequence encodes CASSQVDRVVNNEQFF.

The chain employs TRBV2 and TRBJ2-3, with TRBD1 matching 10 bases. This CDR3 is built from 13 residues. Trimming took 8 bases from V and 3 from J; bases not matched to a gene: 2. The germline gives CDR1 SNHLY, CDR2 FYNNEI. Here the CDR3 reads CASGQGVTDTQYF. CDR3 nucleotides: TGTGCCAGCGGACAGGGGGTAACAGATACGCAGTATTTT.

This rearrangement joins TRBV27 to TRBJ1-1; 12 bases line up with TRBD1. CDR3 length equals 15 residues. CDR1 is MNHEY, CDR2 SMNVEV, per germline (reference sequence). The trim removed 5 bases at V and 5 bases at J, leaving 6 bases unmatched. This chain's CDR3 is CASSPGTGGATEAFF. Written as DNA, the CDR3 is TGTGCCAGCAGTCCCGGGACAGGGGGCGCGACTGAAGCTTTCTTT.

V usage is TRBV9 and J usage is TRBJ2-2, with D possibly TRBD1 on 5 matching bases. Germline CDR1 SGDLS, CDR2 YYNGEE. The CDR3 extends over 14 amino acids. Trimming took 3 bases from V and 6 from J, leaving 12 bases between them. CDR3 nucleotide sequence: TGTGCCAGCAGCGGGTCCAGGGTTGCCGGGGAGCTGTTTTTT. Protein sequence: CASSGSRVAGELFF.

This clone was found once. The chain recombines TRBV30 with TRBJ2-7; D perhaps matches TRBD2 (6 bases). Trimming removed 3 bases from V and 2 bases from J, with 11 bases in between. The CDR3 spans 13 residues. Germline V gives CDR1 GTSNPN, CDR2 SVGIG (reference sequence). The CDR3: CAWSVRGTYEQYF. As DNA, the CDR3 is TGTGCCTGGAGCGTTCGGGGGACCTACGAGCAGTACTTC.

The rearrangement joins TRBV7-9 to TRBJ2-3, with TRBD2 matching over 10 bases. Germline V gives CDR1 SEHNR, CDR2 FQNEAQ (reference sequence). This CDR3 comprises 16 residues. J lost 4 bases, V lost 1 base, and 5 bases had no gene match. The CDR3 nucleotides are TGTGCCAGCAGCTTAGTACTAGCGGGAACCCCAGATACGCAGTATTTT. This encodes CASSLVLAGTPDTQYF.

The J gene is TRBJ2-7, the V gene TRBV7-9; TRBD2 might be the D (5 bases). The CDR3 length is 14 residues. The germline V and J ends were trimmed by 3 bases and 0 bases, with 9 bases remaining between them. The germline V gene has CDR1 SEHNR and CDR2 FQNEAQ (reference sequence). The CDR3 reads CASSLGAASYEQYF. CDR3 nucleotides: TGTGCCAGCAGCTTGGGAGCGGCCTCCTACGAGCAGTACTTC.

The chain couples TRBV5-1 to TRBJ1-1; the D gene is possibly TRBD1 (5 bases). Germline loops: CDR1 SGHRS, CDR2 YFSETQ. CDR3 length equals 12 residues. Trimming pared 3 bases from V and 3 bases from J, leaving 6 bases between. The CDR3 DNA sequence: TGCGCCAGCAGCTCACAGGACACTGAAGCTTTCTTT. Its protein is CASSSQDTEAFF.

The rearrangement uses TRBV27 and TRBJ2-1; unclear D gene. The CDR3 is 16 amino acids. The V gene's germline CDR1 is MNHEY and CDR2 SMNVEV (reference sequence). The V and J ends lost 2 bases and 1 base respectively, with 12 bases between them. The CDR3 bases are TGTGCCAGCAGTTTACAGGCAGGATTTTCCTACAATGAGCAGTTCTTC. It is translated as CASSLQAGFSYNEQFF.

This sequence joins TRBV4-3 and TRBJ2-7; the match to TRBD2 covers 8 bases. V shed 1 base and J 2 bases; nucleotides not matched to a gene: 7. Per the germline V gene, CDR1 is LGHNA and CDR2 is YSLEER. The CDR3 length is 16 residues. This chain's CDR3 is CASSQGLAGGAYEQYF. CDR3 sequence (DNA): TGCGCCAGCAGCCAAGGTCTAGCGGGTGGGGCCTACGAGCAGTACTTC.

There are a few counts of this clone. The chain has TRBV5-4 and TRBJ2-7; 13 bases fit TRBD2. The germline V gene has CDR1 SGHNT and CDR2 YYREEE (reference sequence). CDR3 length: 19 amino acids. V shed 4 bases and J 3 bases; nucleotides not matched to a gene: 16. In DNA, the CDR3 is TGTGCCAGCAGCAGGGTTCGTGGGACTAGCGGGATGGCAAGCTACGAGCAGTACTTC. Amino acid sequence: CASSRVRGTSGMASYEQYF. Based on the CDR3 plus reference TRBV5-4 and TRBJ2-7, the full variable domain is ETGVTQSPTHLIKTRGQQVTLRCSSQSGHNTVSWYQQALGQGPQFIFQYYREEENGRGNFPPRFSGLQFPNYSSELNVNALELDDSALYLCASSRVRGTSGMASYEQYFGPGTRLTVT.

This clone was counted a few times. Other DNA variants within this sample encode the same CDR3. This chain joins TRBV27 and TRBJ2-6; maybe TRBD2 (7 bases). CDR1 and CDR2 from the germline V gene are MNHEY and SMNVEV (reference sequence). The CDR3 runs 17 residues. V lost 2 bases and J 4 bases, leaving 15 bases between the germline ends. The CDR3 here is CASSLGPRGGGANVLTF. CDR3 in DNA: TGTGCCAGCAGTTTAGGGCCTAGGGGGGGAGGGGCCAACGTCCTGACTTTC.

The chain joins TRBV4-1 to TRBJ1-1; no clear D gene. This CDR3 comprises 14 residues. Between the trimmed V and J ends, which lost 0 bases and 1 base, there was a span of 6 bases. CDR1 and CDR2 (germline): MGHRA, YSYEKL. The CDR3 is CASSQDYRNTEAFF. The CDR3 nucleotides are TGCGCCAGCAGCCAAGACTACCGGAACACTGAAGCTTTCTTT.

V and J are TRBV19 and TRBJ1-2, with D perhaps TRBD1 (5 bases). The V gene's germline CDR1 is LNHDA and CDR2 SQIVND (reference sequence). The CDR3 loop spans 15 amino acids. V was shortened by 6 bases and J by 0 bases, with 14 bases between the two germline ends. The CDR3 loop is CASSLPGAANYGYTF. The CDR3, as DNA: TGTGCCAGTAGCCTACCTGGGGCAGCTAACTATGGCTACACCTTC.

This clone was picked up a small number of times. V gene TRBV5-6 combines with J gene TRBJ2-5, with D perhaps TRBD2 (5 bases). The V end was cut by 0 bases, the J end by 5 bases, with 14 bases between. The V gene's germline CDR1 is SGHDT and CDR2 YYEEEE. The CDR3 is made up of 15 amino acids. Here the CDR3 DNA reads TGTGCCAGCAGCTTGGCGGGTGGGAGTCGGGAGACCCAGTACTTC. Protein product: CASSLAGGSRETQYF.

The genes are TRBV19 and TRBJ1-1, with D unclear. CDR3 length: 17 residues. V was trimmed by 5 bases and J by 0 bases, leaving 19 bases between them. Per germline, CDR1 LNHDA and CDR2 SQIVND (reference sequence). CDR3 residues: CASSLNLEGVLNTEAFF. The CDR3 DNA follows: TGTGCCAGTAGTCTAAACCTCGAGGGCGTTTTGAACACTGAAGCTTTCTTT.

The chain employs TRBV28 and TRBJ1-1; possible D gene TRBD1, 5 bases. The CDR3 contains 15 residues. Trimming took 2 bases from V and 3 from J, leaving 13 bases between them. Germline CDR1 reads MDHEN; CDR2 reads SYDVKM. The CDR3 DNA reads TGTGCCAGCAGTTTAGAGGGGAGCGGGGACACTGAAGCTTTCTTT. Translating gives CASSLEGSGDTEAFF. The complete variable domain, with remaining parts taken from reference TRBV28 and TRBJ1-1, reads DVKVTQSSRYLVKRTGEKVFLECVQDMDHENMFWYRQDPGLGLRLIYFSYDVKMKEKGDIPEGYSVSREKKERFSLILESASTNQTSMYLCASSLEGSGDTEAFFGQGTRLTVV.

The CDR3 sequence is CASSYTTDTLNEKLFF. The CDR3 nucleotides are TGCGCCAGCAGTTACACTACCGATACCCTTAATGAAAAACTGTTTTTT. The chain joins TRBV5-1 to TRBJ1-4; D gene uncertain. The germline V and J ends were trimmed by 5 bases and 4 bases, with 18 bases remaining between them. Germline V CDR1 and CDR2: SGHRS, YFSETQ. The CDR3 is 16 residues long. The full variable domain, completed using reference TRBV5-1 and TRBJ1-4, is KAGVTQTPRYLIKTRGQQVTLSCSPISGHRSVSWYQQTPGQGLQFLFEYFSETQRNKGNFPGRFSGRQFSNSRSEMNVSTLELGDSALYLCASSYTTDTLNEKLFFGSGTQLSVL.

Here the CDR3 reads CASSLIDSVNTEAFF. The DNA of the CDR3 is TGTGCCAGCAGTTTAATTGACAGCGTTAACACTGAAGCTTTCTTT. This chain uses TRBV28 with TRBJ1-1; tentatively, D is TRBD1 (5 bases). Germline CDR1 MDHEN, CDR2 SYDVKM. The V end was cut by 2 bases, the J end by 2 bases, with 12 bases between. The CDR3 runs 15 residues.

The J gene is TRBJ2-1, the V gene TRBV7-2; D not certain. Between the trimmed V and J ends, which lost 5 bases and 9 bases, there was a span of 11 bases. CDR3 length equals 12 residues. The V gene's germline CDR1 is SGHTA and CDR2 FQGNSA. The CDR3: CASSHYVGEQFF. In DNA form, the CDR3 reads TGTGCCAGCAGCCACTACGTGGGTGAGCAGTTCTTC.

The CDR3 nucleotides are TGTGCCAGCAGCATTACGGGACAGCCAAACACTGAAGCTTTCTTT. Its protein is CASSITGQPNTEAFF. The rearrangement links TRBV7-3 to TRBJ1-1; 7 positions agree with TRBD1. This CDR3 spans 15 amino acids. CDR1 is SGHTA, CDR2 FQGTGA, per germline. With 5 bases clipped from V and 2 bases from J, the junction kept 8 bases outside the gene matches.

The rearrangement links TRBV18 to TRBJ2-3, with D tentatively TRBD1 (6 bases). The CDR3 runs 12 residues. CDR1 is KGHSH and CDR2 is LQKENI in the germline V gene. Trimming removed 2 bases from V and 11 bases from J, with 11 bases in between. In nucleotides, the CDR3 is TGTGCCAGCTCACCAAGGGACAATAGGCAGTATTTT. This sequence encodes CASSPRDNRQYF. The complete variable domain, with remaining parts taken from reference TRBV18 and TRBJ2-3, reads NAGVMQNPRHLVRRRGQEARLRCSPMKGHSHVYWYRQLPEEGLKFMVYLQKENIIDESGMPKERFSAEFPKEGPSILRIQQVVRGDSAAYFCASSPRDNRQYFGPGTRLTVL.

V is TRBV9 and J is TRBJ2-2; 11 nucleotides align to TRBD2. The CDR3 runs to 17 residues. Unmatched junction bases numbered 6, after V lost 0 bases and J lost 5 bases. Germline CDR1 is SGDLS and CDR2 is YYNGEE. CDR3 DNA sequence: TGTGCCAGCAGCGTAGGTTATCTAGCGGGAGGAACCGGGGAGCTGTTTTTT. It is translated as CASSVGYLAGGTGELFF.

The V call is TRBV14, the J call TRBJ2-7, with unresolved D. The germline V gene encodes CDR1 SGHDN and CDR2 FVKESK. The V and J ends lost 1 base and 5 bases respectively, with 9 bases between them. The CDR3 covers 13 residues. The CDR3 DNA reads as TGTGCCAGCAGCCAAGTTTGGCGGAACGAGCAGTACTTC. It yields the protein CASSQVWRNEQYF.

This chain joins TRBV5-1 and TRBJ2-4, with a weak D call TRBD2 (6 bases). The CDR3 sequence is 13 residues long. The germline gives CDR1 SGHRS, CDR2 YFSETQ. Trimming removed 4 bases from V and 7 bases from J, with 12 bases in between. The CDR3 loop reads CASSPGEDNIQYF. In nucleotides, the CDR3 is TGCGCCAGCAGCCCGGGAGAGGACAACATTCAGTACTTC.

The genes are TRBV4-1 and TRBJ2-7; 7 positions agree with TRBD1. The CDR3 length is 15 residues. Germline V CDR1 and CDR2: MGHRA, YSYEKL. The trim removed 5 bases at V and 3 bases at J, leaving 10 bases unmatched. CDR3 amino acids: CASSVLRTGGYEQYF. In DNA form, the CDR3 reads TGCGCCAGCAGCGTACTACGGACAGGTGGCTACGAGCAGTACTTC.

This chain joins TRBV28 and TRBJ2-3; possibly TRBD2 for D (6 bases). This CDR3 has 14 residues. V was shortened by 6 bases and J by 10 bases, with 20 bases between the two germline ends. Per germline, CDR1 MDHEN and CDR2 SYDVKM. CDR3 sequence: CASRSASARLAQYF. The CDR3, as DNA: TGTGCCAGCAGATCGGCTAGCGCAAGGTTGGCGCAGTATTTT.

Written as DNA, the CDR3 is TGTGCCAGCAGCGTCGGTGAGGACATTCAGTACTTC. This encodes CASSVGEDIQYF. The genes are TRBV9 and TRBJ2-4; D is unresolved. Trimming took 2 bases from V and 8 from J, leaving 8 bases between them. CDR1 and CDR2 (germline): SGDLS, YYNGEE. The CDR3 spans 12 residues.

V and J are TRBV7-8 and TRBJ2-1; 14 nucleotides match TRBD2. Looked up from germline, CDR1 is SGHVS and CDR2 is FQNEAQ. This CDR3 contains 17 residues. The junction had 10 bases not matched to a gene; V was cut back by 5 bases and J by 7 bases. The CDR3 spells CASSLTSGRAMTNEQFF. The CDR3 bases are TGTGCCAGCAGCCTGACTAGCGGGAGGGCTATGACGAATGAGCAGTTCTTC.

This clone appeared once. The chain combines TRBV6-5 with TRBJ1-4; 11 nucleotides align to TRBD1. The CDR3 is made up of 15 amino acids. Germline loops: CDR1 MNHEY, CDR2 SVGAGI. Germline trimming cut 5 bases from V and 7 bases from J; bases unmatched to any gene: 6. The CDR3 reads CASSKLGQGAEKLFF. CDR3 nucleotides: TGTGCCAGCAGTAAACTCGGACAGGGGGCTGAAAAACTGTTTTTT.

V gene TRBV19 combines with J gene TRBJ1-4; 7 nucleotides agree with TRBD1. Germline-derived CDR1 and CDR2 are LNHDA and SQIVND (reference sequence). The CDR3 contains 15 residues. Trimming cost V 5 bases and J 0 bases; bases outside gene matches: 3. The CDR3 loop reads CASSDQGATNEKLFF. The CDR3 coding sequence is TGTGCCAGTAGTGACCAGGGGGCAACTAATGAAAAACTGTTTTTT. The full variable domain, completed using reference TRBV19 and TRBJ1-4, is DGGITQSPKYLFRKEGQNVTLSCEQNLNHDAMYWYRQDPGQGLRLIYYSQIVNDFQKGDIAEGYSVSREKKESFPLTVTSAQKNPTAFYLCASSDQGATNEKLFFGSGTQLSVL.